The 27 T cell receptor beta chains reported below all come from one sample, sequenced in a study of blood T cell repertoires in COVID-19. Sequenced by immunoSEQ multiplex PCR; TCRdb stores in-frame clones only, minus some. The data show approximately 110,000 clones, 85% seen once. The source material was peripheral blood. All receptors derive from an older woman with COVID-19, enrolled during active disease.

The V call is TRBV5-4, the J call TRBJ1-1; 8 nucleotides match TRBD1. This CDR3 contains 14 residues. Germline V lookup: CDR1 SGHNT, CDR2 YYREEE (reference sequence). The V and J ends lost 0 bases and 4 bases, in that order; junction bases with no gene match: 2. This CDR3 is CASSLAGQGTEAFF. CDR3 DNA: TGTGCCAGCAGCTTGGCCGGACAGGGCACTGAAGCTTTCTTT.

CDR3 in amino acids: CAWSQRGFSGANVLTF. In DNA form, the CDR3 reads TGTGCCTGGAGCCAAAGGGGATTCTCTGGGGCCAACGTCCTGACTTTC. The chain combines TRBV30 with TRBJ2-6, with D possibly being TRBD1 (5 bases). The CDR3 spans 16 residues. CDR1 and CDR2 from the germline V gene are GTSNPN and SVGIG (reference sequence). The germline V and J ends were trimmed by 3 bases and 0 bases, with 12 bases remaining between them. The full variable domain, completed using reference TRBV30 and TRBJ2-6, is SQTIHQWPATLVQPVGSPLSLECTVEGTSNPNLYWYRQAAGRGLQLLFYSVGIGQISSEVPQNLSASRPQDRQFILSSKKLLLSDSGFYLCAWSQRGFSGANVLTFGAGSRLTVL.

This clone was counted a single time. This chain uses TRBV7-3 with TRBJ2-7; perhaps TRBD2 as D (6 bases). This CDR3 spans 13 amino acids. Trimming pared 2 bases from V and 6 bases from J, leaving 11 bases between. The germline V gene encodes CDR1 SGHTA and CDR2 FQGTGA. CDR3 residues: CASSLRRGGEQYF. The CDR3 DNA reads TGTGCCAGCAGCTTACGTCGGGGAGGCGAGCAGTACTTC.

This chain connects TRBV19 to TRBJ1-4; a possible D gene is TRBD1 (6 bases). This CDR3 has 19 residues. Trimming cost V 2 bases and J 0 bases, with 19 bases left between them. Germline-derived CDR1 and CDR2 are LNHDA and SQIVND (reference sequence). The CDR3 sequence is CASSILALDSPATNEKLFF. The CDR3 region has the DNA TGTGCCAGTAGTATACTAGCTCTGGACAGTCCTGCAACTAATGAAAAACTGTTTTTT.

The CDR3 reads CASSSIWGLGNTGELFF. The CDR3 DNA is TGTGCCAGCAGCAGTATCTGGGGCCTGGGTAACACCGGGGAGCTGTTTTTT. V is TRBV14 and J is TRBJ2-2, with D perhaps matching TRBD1 (5 bases). With 5 bases removed from V and 2 bases from J, the gap between germline ends came to 18 bases. Germline loops: CDR1 SGHDN, CDR2 FVKESK. This CDR3 is built from 17 residues.

The chain uses TRBV6-5 and TRBJ1-2, with a tentative D call TRBD1 (5 bases). The CDR3 has 14 residues. CDR1 and CDR2 from the germline V gene are MNHEY and SVGAGI. V lost 3 bases and J lost 7, with 15 bases in between. The CDR3 nucleotides are TGTGCCAGCAGTTATCAGGGTGGTCTGCGTGGCTACACCTTC. Its translation is CASSYQGGLRGYTF.

This chain uses TRBV4-2 with TRBJ2-4; possibly TRBD1 for D (5 bases). CDR1 and CDR2 (germline): LGHNA, YNFKEQ. V lost 4 bases and J lost 7, with 14 bases in between. CDR3 length: 14 amino acids. The CDR3 bases are TGTGCCAGCAGCCGAGGACAAAAGCCTAACATTCAGTACTTC. Translation: CASSRGQKPNIQYF.

This clone was found a few times. J is TRBJ2-2 and V is TRBV3-1 (or the pseudogene TRBV3-2); D uncertain. Trimming took 0 bases from V and 10 from J, leaving 12 bases between them. This CDR3 spans 14 amino acids. CDR1 is LGHDT and CDR2 is YNNKEL in the germline V gene (reference sequence). CDR3 protein: CASSQDWAGQELFF. For the CDR3, the DNA is TGTGCCAGCAGCCAAGATTGGGCAGGCCAGGAGCTGTTTTTT.

The V and J genes are TRBV29-1 and TRBJ1-1; the match to TRBD1 covers 7 bases. CDR1 is SQVTM, CDR2 ANQGSEA, per germline. Trimming at V came to 8 bases and at J to 6 bases, leaving 12 bases not matched to a gene. This CDR3 is built from 13 residues. CDR3 sequence reads: CSLTGTDSSEAFF. The CDR3 coding sequence is TGCAGCTTGACCGGGACAGATAGTTCTGAAGCTTTCTTT.

The chain uses TRBV11-3 and TRBJ2-1; 7 bases fit TRBD2. CDR1 is SGHNT and CDR2 is YENEEA in the germline V gene. The CDR3 is 14 amino acids. V gave up 0 bases and J gave up 8 bases; unmatched junction bases: 4. The CDR3 protein is CASSLEASGDEQFF. The CDR3 DNA reads TGTGCCAGCAGCTTAGAGGCTAGCGGCGATGAGCAGTTCTTC. The full variable domain, rest sourced from reference TRBV11-3 and TRBJ2-1, is EAGVVQSPRYKIIEKKQPVAFWCNPISGHNTLYWYLQNLGQGPELLIRYENEEAVDDSQLPKDRFSAERLKGVDSTLKIQPAELGDSAVYLCASSLEASGDEQFFGPGTRLTVL.

V is TRBV30 and J is TRBJ1-1; TRBD1 agrees at 7 bases. The germline V gene encodes CDR1 GTSNPN and CDR2 SVGIG (reference sequence). The CDR3 totals 17 residues. V lost 0 bases, J lost 0 bases, and 10 bases stayed unmatched. The CDR3 spells CAWSVLIGQALNTEAFF. DNA of the CDR3: TGTGCCTGGAGTGTCTTAATTGGACAGGCGCTGAACACTGAAGCTTTCTTT.

The chain has TRBV6-5 and TRBJ1-2; D call uncertain. Deletions cut 6 bases from V and 5 bases from J, with 13 bases between. Germline V gene data show CDR1 as MNHEY and CDR2 as SVGAGI. This CDR3 contains 13 residues. For the CDR3, the DNA is TGTGCCAGCAGGACGGGGAAACTTTATGGCTACACCTTC. Translating gives CASRTGKLYGYTF.

The J gene is TRBJ1-2, the V gene TRBV14; 7 nucleotides align to TRBD1. This CDR3 has 15 amino acids. Per the germline V gene, CDR1 is SGHDN and CDR2 is FVKESK. The J segment lost 3 bases and the V segment lost 6 bases, leaving 10 bases of the junction unmatched. CDR3: CASSQRTGVDYGYTF. Written as DNA, the CDR3 is TGTGCCAGCAGTCAACGAACAGGGGTTGACTATGGCTACACCTTC. Variable domain in full (rest from reference TRBV14 and TRBJ1-2): EAGVTQFPSHSVIEKGQTVTLRCDPISGHDNLYWYRRVMGKEIKFLLHFVKESKQDESGMPNNRFLAERTGGTYSTLKVQPAELEDSGVYFCASSQRTGVDYGYTFGSGTRLTVV.

This clone has only a few counts. The chain links TRBV19 to TRBJ1-2; D gene unclear. V was clipped by 6 bases and J by 3 bases, with 14 bases between them. The CDR3 sequence is 14 residues long. Germline loops: CDR1 LNHDA, CDR2 SQIVND (reference sequence). CDR3 nucleotide sequence: TGTGCCAGTAGCTATCTCCCCCTGGACTATGGCTACACCTTC. It encodes CASSYLPLDYGYTF. Using reference TRBV19 and TRBJ1-2 for the parts outside the CDR3, the full variable domain is DGGITQSPKYLFRKEGQNVTLSCEQNLNHDAMYWYRQDPGQGLRLIYYSQIVNDFQKGDIAEGYSVSREKKESFPLTVTSAQKNPTAFYLCASSYLPLDYGYTFGSGTRLTVV.

V usage is TRBV4-3 and J usage is TRBJ1-1; tentative D call: TRBD1 (6 bases). The CDR3 spans 11 residues. Between the trimmed V and J ends, which lost 2 bases and 11 bases, there was a span of 9 bases. The germline gives CDR1 LGHNA, CDR2 YSLEER. Written as DNA, the CDR3 is TGCGCCAGCAGCCAACAGGGGTTGGCTTTCTTT. Protein: CASSQQGLAFF.

V is TRBV4-1 and J is TRBJ2-1, with D possibly matching TRBD1 (6 bases). Trimming stripped 4 bases from V and 1 base from J, with 17 bases between. The CDR3 totals 17 residues. The V gene's germline CDR1 is MGHRA and CDR2 YSYEKL. As DNA, the CDR3 is TGCGCCAGCAGCCGCACCCTCGGGGACAATTCCTACAATGAGCAGTTCTTC. It is translated as CASSRTLGDNSYNEQFF.

The chain employs TRBV5-4 and TRBJ2-7; a possible D gene is TRBD1 (5 bases). Germline V gene lookup returns CDR1 SGHNT and CDR2 YYREEE (reference sequence). Trimming left V 10 bases short and J 1 base short, with 18 bases between. This CDR3 comprises 14 residues. As DNA, the CDR3 is TGTGCCTTCCACGGCCCGGACACTTCCTACGAGCAGTACTTC. It specifies CAFHGPDTSYEQYF.

The rearrangement links TRBV19 to TRBJ2-7, with D perhaps TRBD1 (6 bases). There are 14 residues in the CDR3. Trimming removed 5 bases at V and 2 bases at J, with 13 bases between. The germline CDR1 and CDR2 sequences are LNHDA and SQIVND (reference sequence). The CDR3 region is CASSWTDFPYEQYF. DNA for the CDR3: TGTGCCAGTAGTTGGACAGATTTTCCCTACGAGCAGTACTTC.

The chain links TRBV5-6 to TRBJ1-2; D remains unclear. Trimming took off 0 bases at V and 8 bases at J, with 23 bases between the two ends. The CDR3 consists of 17 residues. Germline V gene sequence: CDR1 SGHDT, CDR2 YYEEEE. Here the CDR3 DNA reads TGTGCCAGCAGCTTGGACCGGGGATCCCTTCTAGTTGGGGGCTACACCTTC. This gives the protein CASSLDRGSLLVGGYTF.

The rearrangement uses TRBV3-1 (or the pseudogene TRBV3-2) and TRBJ1-2; possibly TRBD1 for D (5 bases). Trimming took 4 bases from V and 4 from J, leaving 10 bases between them. Germline V gene data show CDR1 as LGHDT and CDR2 as YNNKEL (reference sequence). This CDR3 has 13 amino acids. The CDR3 region is CASSLQGTYGYTF. As DNA, the CDR3 is TGTGCCAGCAGCCTCCAGGGTACCTATGGCTACACCTTC.

V gene TRBV7-2 combines with J gene TRBJ2-1; D is possibly TRBD2 (6 bases). The CDR3 covers 15 residues. Trimming took 0 bases from V and 2 from J, leaving 8 bases between them. Germline V lookup: CDR1 SGHTA, CDR2 FQGNSA. The CDR3 spells CASSLAGGPYNEQFF. In nucleotides, the CDR3 is TGTGCCAGCAGCTTAGCGGGGGGACCCTACAATGAGCAGTTCTTC.

The table lists this clone with a count of one. V and J are TRBV5-1 and TRBJ1-4; TRBD1 matches at 7 bases. The V and J ends lost 0 bases and 5 bases, in that order; junction bases with no gene match: 1. Per germline, CDR1 SGHRS and CDR2 YFSETQ. This CDR3 is built from 14 residues. CDR3 protein: CASSLAGGNEKLFF. CDR3 coding DNA: TGCGCCAGCAGCTTGGCAGGGGGAAATGAAAAACTGTTTTTT.

To note about this clone: One junction end does not reproduce the germline sequence, and a read error may be involved. The chain joins TRBV7-7 to TRBJ2-7; 8 bases line up with TRBD1. Germline assignment: CDR1 SSHAT and CDR2 FNYEAQ (reference sequence). This CDR3 comprises 15 residues. CDR3 in DNA: TGTGCTAGCAGCCCCGGACAGGGAAGCTCCTACGAGCAGTACTTC. This codes for CASSPGQGSSYEQYF.

The V and J genes are TRBV5-4 and TRBJ1-2; TRBD1 agrees at 7 bases. The CDR3 spans 13 residues. Germline CDR1 SGHNT, CDR2 YYREEE (reference sequence). Trimming removed 5 bases from V and 8 bases from J; junction bases left unmatched: 9. The CDR3 here is CASRQGTEGGYTF. The CDR3 bases are TGTGCCAGCAGACAGGGGACAGAGGGAGGCTACACCTTC. Full variable domain (outside the CDR3, taken from reference TRBV5-4 and TRBJ1-2): ETGVTQSPTHLIKTRGQQVTLRCSSQSGHNTVSWYQQALGQGPQFIFQYYREEENGRGNFPPRFSGLQFPNYSSELNVNALELDDSALYLCASRQGTEGGYTFGSGTRLTVV.

The rearrangement links TRBV19 to TRBJ2-2; D perhaps matches TRBD1 (5 bases). V was trimmed by 1 base and J by 4 bases, leaving 13 bases between them. CDR1 LNHDA and CDR2 SQIVND come from the germline V gene (reference sequence). The CDR3 loop spans 16 amino acids. The CDR3 sequence is CASSIGWQGRTGELFF. DNA for the CDR3: TGTGCCAGTAGTATAGGGTGGCAGGGCCGCACCGGGGAGCTGTTTTTT.

The chain is built from TRBV9 and TRBJ2-5, with 7 nucleotides matching TRBD2. This CDR3 region has 14 residues. The V and J ends lost 4 bases and 2 bases, in that order; junction bases with no gene match: 5. Germline-derived CDR1 and CDR2 are SGDLS and YYNGEE. The CDR3 DNA reads as TGTGCCAGCAGCTCACGACTAGCACAAGAGACCCAGTACTTC. It codes for CASSSRLAQETQYF.

This chain joins TRBV6-5 and TRBJ1-2; tentative D call: TRBD1 (6 bases). Germline V gives CDR1 MNHEY, CDR2 SVGAGI. The CDR3 sequence is 15 residues long. V was clipped by 6 bases and J by 1 base, with 15 bases between them. The CDR3: CASSRDRRNNYGYTF. DNA for the CDR3: TGTGCCAGCAGCCGCGACAGGCGGAATAACTATGGCTACACCTTC.